This T cell receptor beta chain was obtained from a study of blood T cells in healthy people across ages. A second PCR, run for roughly 7 to 11 cycles, used a sample-barcoded 5' primer plus a J-beta primer mix. TCRdb re-called the 5' RACE reads through MiXCR, storing one row per CDR3 protein. The data hold about 750,000 distinct CDR3 sequences, with less than 70% observed a single time. This CDR3 is built from 15 residues. J lost 14 bases, V lost 3 bases, and 16 bases had no gene match. Germline CDR1 is MNHEY and CDR2 is SVGAGI. The sample comprised blood. The rearrangement joins TRBV6-5 to TRBJ2-3; TRBD1 agrees at 8 bases. This clonotype was obtained from an older man in good health. The CDR3 region has the DNA TGTGCCAGCAGTTATTCGACAGGGGCGAGCAGAGACGCGTATTTT. Protein: CASSYSTGASRDAYF.